One and the same sample provided the 5 T cell receptor beta chains below, sequenced in a study of T cell repertoires in cytomegalovirus infection. TCRdb re-analysed the reads in MiXCR, keeping a single row per CDR3 protein. The sample gives about 300,000 distinct CDR3 sequences, about 9.2% of which show up once; 2% to 3% is in the top ten. Sequencing was carried out using PBMCs. The source of these receptors is a human donor in good health (CMV status not recorded). Some clones in this sample may be carry-over from other donors' samples.

The chain couples TRBV4-3 to TRBJ2-1; 7 nucleotides match TRBD2. Trimming at V came to 0 bases and at J to 5 bases, leaving 10 bases not matched to a gene. The length of the CDR3 is 17 residues. The V gene's germline CDR1 is LGHNA and CDR2 YSLEER. For the CDR3, the DNA is TGCGCCAGCAGCCAAGATCCGGCCGGGAGGACACACAATGAGCAGTTCTTC. Its protein product is CASSQDPAGRTHNEQFF.

This clonotype was counted only a few times. The gene calls are TRBV6-1 and TRBJ2-1, with 15 bases fitting TRBD2. The CDR3 length is 16 residues. CDR1 is MNHNS and CDR2 is SASEGT in the germline V gene. V shed 5 bases, J shed 8 bases, and the junction held 7 bases outside the gene matches. The CDR3 is CASSPGTSGGKDEQFF. In DNA, the CDR3 is TGTGCCAGCAGTCCGGGGACTAGCGGGGGGAAGGATGAGCAGTTCTTC.

This chain connects TRBV7-2 to TRBJ1-5; D unclear. CDR3 length: 15 amino acids. Trimming removed 4 bases at V and 7 bases at J, with 17 bases between. Germline loops: CDR1 SGHTA, CDR2 FQGNSA. This CDR3 reads CASSSGSSGWQPQHF. CDR3 in DNA: TGTGCCAGCAGCTCTGGTAGCTCTGGGTGGCAGCCCCAGCATTTT.

This clonotype came up once. This could be a read error, since a much larger clone is one nucleotide away. The rearrangement joins TRBV6-5 to TRBJ2-7, with 7 bases identical to TRBD2. There are 13 residues in the CDR3. Germline assignment: CDR1 MNHEY and CDR2 SVGAGI. The DNA of the CDR3 is TGTGCCAGCAGGGGAGGGACTCACTACCAGCAGTACTTC. Its translation: CASRGGTHYQQYF.

This clonotype was counted a few times. The V call is TRBV2, the J call TRBJ2-3; TRBD1 agrees at 8 bases. The CDR3 consists of 15 residues. Germline CDR1 is SNHLY and CDR2 is FYNNEI. V lost 3 bases, J lost 6 bases, and 8 bases stayed unmatched. CDR3 DNA: TGTGCCAGCAGTGAGGGTTGGGACAGGAGCGATACGCAGTATTTT. Its translation: CASSEGWDRSDTQYF.